A single sample gave rise to the 3 T cell receptor beta chains below, sequenced in a study of cytotoxic CD8 clonotypes in ibrutinib-treated CLL. Assay: immunoSEQ multiplex PCR; the TCRdb copy retains only in-frame clones and omits some. Found here are over 200,000 clones, roughly three quarters of them singletons; the top ten hold around 5.9%. Sample: PBMCs, taken after 12 months of ibrutinib treatment. The receptors come from a human donor with chronic lymphocytic leukemia.

The V gene is TRBV7-3, the J gene TRBJ1-1, with D possibly being TRBD1 (6 bases). V was shortened by 3 bases and J by 1 base, with 12 bases between the two germline ends. The CDR3 loop spans 15 amino acids. CDR1 and CDR2 (germline): SGHTA, FQGTGA. The CDR3 nucleotides read TGTGCCAGCAGCTTTGACGGGACACCGAACACTGAAGCTTTCTTT. It specifies CASSFDGTPNTEAFF.

The chain is built from TRBV29-1 and TRBJ1-2; maybe TRBD1 (6 bases). Germline V gives CDR1 SQVTM, CDR2 ANQGSEA. The CDR3 has 14 residues. Trimming stripped 3 bases from V and 7 bases from J, with 18 bases between. CDR3: CSVDGTLSYGGYTF. CDR3 bases: TGCAGCGTTGACGGGACACTCTCGTACGGTGGCTACACCTTC.

CDR3 amino acids: CASSEGTGNNQPQHF. The CDR3 bases are TGTGCCAGCAGTGAGGGGACAGGGAACAATCAGCCCCAGCATTTT. The chain recombines TRBV2 with TRBJ1-5; 9 nucleotides align to TRBD1. The CDR3 has 15 amino acids. Trimming took 3 bases from V and 3 from J; bases not matched to a gene: 3. CDR1 is SNHLY, CDR2 FYNNEI, per germline.